The 17 T cell receptor beta chains below were found in one sample sequenced in a study of T cells in Graves' hyperthyroidism and ophthalmopathy. Using RNA transcripts as the source, TCR beta CDR3 regions were amplified. Using the HTBI primer set, a first-round RT-PCR was run on the TCR CDR3. TCRdb redid the calling of the multiplex PCR reads with MiXCR, one entry per CDR3 protein. The table records some 500,000 distinct CDR3 sequences, about 16% of them present only once. Sequencing was carried out using blood. Source of these receptors: a woman in her 30s with Graves' ophthalmopathy.

This clonotype was recorded at least ten times. J is TRBJ2-1 and V is TRBV2; 9 bases fit TRBD1. The CDR3 is made up of 16 amino acids. Germline trimming cut 5 bases from V and 3 bases from J; bases unmatched to any gene: 8. Germline V gives CDR1 SNHLY, CDR2 FYNNEI. The CDR3 loop reads CASSPLTGGLYNEQFF. In DNA, the CDR3 is TGTGCCAGCAGTCCCTTGACAGGGGGACTCTACAATGAGCAGTTCTTC.

V usage is TRBV4-3 and J usage is TRBJ1-2, with a possible D match to TRBD1 (5 bases). The V end lost 0 bases, the J end lost 4 bases, and 9 bases lay between the germline ends. This CDR3 contains 14 residues. Germline CDR1 LGHNA, CDR2 YSLEER. The CDR3: CASSQDHGGYGYTF. The CDR3 region has the DNA TGCGCCAGCAGCCAAGATCACGGGGGCTATGGCTACACCTTC.

The table lists this clonotype with many counts. J is TRBJ2-7 and V is TRBV30; D may be TRBD1 (5 bases). This CDR3 is 12 amino acids long. Trimming cost V 3 bases and J 0 bases, with 6 bases left between them. Per the germline V gene, CDR1 is GTSNPN and CDR2 is SVGIG (reference sequence). CDR3 protein: CAWRGDSYEQYF. In nucleotides, the CDR3 is TGTGCCTGGAGAGGGGACTCCTACGAGCAGTACTTC.

This clonotype was detected many times. This chain links TRBV7-2 with TRBJ2-7, with TRBD2 matching over 10 bases. Germline CDR1 reads SGHTA; CDR2 reads FQGNSA. Trimming at V came to 5 bases and at J to 2 bases, leaving 9 bases not matched to a gene. There are 16 residues in the CDR3. The CDR3 bases are TGTGCCAGCAGCCTATCCACTAGCGGGACCCCCTACGAGCAGTACTTC. Translated, it gives CASSLSTSGTPYEQYF.

This clonotype was counted ten times or more. The chain recombines TRBV12-3 or TRBV12-4 with TRBJ2-5; 9 positions match TRBD2. V was clipped by 7 bases and J by 5 bases; unmatched bases: 8. The CDR3 loop spans 14 amino acids. CDR3: CASTLSSGKETQYF. The CDR3 DNA reads as TGTGCCAGCACTCTCTCTAGCGGGAAGGAGACCCAGTACTTC.

V is TRBV6-1 and J is TRBJ1-5, with D unclear. V lost 5 bases, J lost 0 bases, and 17 bases lay in between. This CDR3 region has 17 residues. Germline CDR1 MNHNS, CDR2 SASEGT. The DNA for the CDR3 is TGTGCCAGCAGTTCCCTCAGGCAGAGTCCTAGCAATCAGCCCCAGCATTTT. It encodes CASSSLRQSPSNQPQHF.

This clonotype was seen many times. J is TRBJ2-5 and V is TRBV18; TRBD2 might be the D (5 bases). V dropped 3 bases and J dropped 1 base, with 18 bases sitting between them. The CDR3 length is 17 residues. The V gene's germline CDR1 is KGHSH and CDR2 LQKENI. This CDR3 reads CASSPTLVFAFQETQYF. CDR3 nucleotide sequence: TGTGCCAGCTCACCTACACTAGTTTTCGCCTTCCAAGAGACCCAGTACTTC.

This clonotype was recorded many times. This chain uses TRBV20-1 with TRBJ2-4, with D possibly TRBD2 on 5 matching bases. The CDR3 totals 13 residues. Trimming pared 7 bases from V and 0 bases from J, leaving 10 bases between. Germline-derived CDR1 and CDR2 are DFQATT and SNEGSKA (reference sequence). CDR3 in amino acids: CSGLGEAKNIQYF. The DNA of the CDR3 is TGCAGTGGTCTGGGAGAAGCCAAAAACATTCAGTACTTC.

This clonotype has ten or more counts. Here the CDR3 DNA reads TGTGCCAGCAGCTTAGATGGCGGCGGGAGTACCTACGAGCAGTACTTC. Protein: CASSLDGGGSTYEQYF. J is TRBJ2-7 and V is TRBV11-2; 7 nucleotides agree with TRBD2. CDR1 SGHAT and CDR2 FQNNGV come from the germline V gene. The trim removed 0 bases at V and 2 bases at J, leaving 7 bases unmatched. This CDR3 spans 16 amino acids.

Many counts were recorded for this clonotype. The chain joins TRBV18 to TRBJ1-3; no firm D call. The V end lost 3 bases, the J end lost 0 bases, and 9 bases lay between the germline ends. This CDR3 contains 15 residues. Germline V CDR1 and CDR2: KGHSH, LQKENI. The CDR3, as DNA: TGTGCCAGCTCACCGATGCCCAGCTCTGGAAACACCATATATTTT. Protein product: CASSPMPSSGNTIYF.

The rearrangement links TRBV27 to TRBJ2-3; D not certain. This CDR3 has 14 amino acids. From germline, CDR1 is MNHEY and CDR2 SMNVEV (reference sequence). V lost 3 bases and J lost 3, with 10 bases in between. The CDR3 DNA reads as TGTGCCAGCAGTTTGTCGGAGCCTACAGATACGCAGTATTTT. It specifies CASSLSEPTDTQYF.

This clonotype came up many times. This chain links TRBV7-9 with TRBJ2-7; 7 bases fit TRBD2. J lost 6 bases, V lost 1 base, and 6 bases had no gene match. Germline V gene sequence: CDR1 SEHNR, CDR2 FQNEAQ (reference sequence). CDR3 length: 14 amino acids. The CDR3 region is CASSLGAGDGEQYF. The CDR3 DNA sequence: TGTGCCAGCAGCTTAGGGGCGGGAGATGGCGAGCAGTACTTC.

Many counts were recorded for this clonotype. The V gene is TRBV28, the J gene TRBJ2-7; D not resolved. This CDR3 has 17 amino acids. CDR1 and CDR2 (germline): MDHEN, SYDVKM. V lost 3 bases, J lost 0 bases, and 18 bases lay in between. The CDR3 DNA follows: TGTGCCAGCAGTTTTGGGCAGCCTAACCTTCGCTCCTACGAGCAGTACTTC. Residues: CASSFGQPNLRSYEQYF.

This rearrangement joins TRBV6-1 to TRBJ2-7, with TRBD2 identical over 8 bases. The CDR3 contains 15 residues. Germline V gene lookup returns CDR1 MNHNS and CDR2 SASEGT. Losses at the gene ends were 2 bases for V and 2 bases for J; bases not matched to a gene: 5. CDR3 residues: CASSERLARAYEQYF. The CDR3 DNA is TGTGCCAGCAGTGAAAGACTAGCGAGAGCCTACGAGCAGTACTTC.

This clonotype turned up a few times. The rearrangement uses TRBV27 and TRBJ1-5, with 7 bases fitting TRBD1. Per germline, CDR1 MNHEY and CDR2 SMNVEV (reference sequence). The CDR3 contains 15 residues. The V and J ends lost 5 bases and 3 bases, in that order; junction bases with no gene match: 7. CDR3 protein: CASSLGQPPNQPQHF. CDR3 DNA sequence: TGTGCCAGCAGTCTGGGACAGCCGCCCAATCAGCCCCAGCATTTT.

To note about this clonotype: This sequence may be a read error, since a much larger clone differs from it by one base. This chain uses TRBV7-2 with TRBJ1-6; D is unclear. The germline gives CDR1 SGHTA, CDR2 FQGNSA. V lost 8 bases to trimming and J lost 10 bases, with 15 bases between them. CDR3 length: 13 residues. This CDR3 is CASGSSGRSPLHF. For the CDR3, the DNA is TGTGCCAGCGGCTCATCGGGCCGGTCACCCCTCCACTTT.

This clonotype has ten or more counts. The rearrangement joins TRBV3-1 to TRBJ1-2; D might be TRBD1 (5 bases). The V gene's germline CDR1 is LGHDT and CDR2 YNNKEL (reference sequence). This CDR3 region has 14 residues. V lost 4 bases and J 4 bases, leaving 13 bases between the germline ends. CDR3: CASSLRDRRYGYTF. CDR3 DNA: TGTGCCAGCAGCCTCCGGGACCGACGCTATGGCTACACCTTC.